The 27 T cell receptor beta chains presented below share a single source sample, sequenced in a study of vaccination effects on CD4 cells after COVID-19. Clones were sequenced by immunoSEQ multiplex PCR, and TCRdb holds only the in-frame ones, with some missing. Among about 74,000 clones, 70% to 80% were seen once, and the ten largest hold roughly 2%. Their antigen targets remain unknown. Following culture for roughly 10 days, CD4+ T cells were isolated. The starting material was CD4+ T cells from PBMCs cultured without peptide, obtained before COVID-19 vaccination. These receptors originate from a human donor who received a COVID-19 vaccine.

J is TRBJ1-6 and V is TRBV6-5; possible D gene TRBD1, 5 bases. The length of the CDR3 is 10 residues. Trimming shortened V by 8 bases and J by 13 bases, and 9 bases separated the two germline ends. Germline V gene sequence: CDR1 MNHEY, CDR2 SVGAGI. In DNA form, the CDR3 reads TGTGCCAGCGGACGGGGCCCCCTCCACTTT. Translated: CASGRGPLHF.

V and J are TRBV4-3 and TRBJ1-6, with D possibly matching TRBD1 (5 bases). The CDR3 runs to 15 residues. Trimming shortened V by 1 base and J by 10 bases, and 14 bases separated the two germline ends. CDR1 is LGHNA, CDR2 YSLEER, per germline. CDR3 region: CASSQVTGGGSPLHF. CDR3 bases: TGCGCCAGCAGCCAAGTGACCGGCGGGGGGTCACCCCTCCACTTT.

The CDR3 here is CASSPRGAGGRYEQYV. The CDR3 region has the DNA TGCGCCAGCAGTCCAAGGGGAGCGGGGGGCCGCTACGAGCAGTACGTC. The V gene is TRBV10-2, the J gene TRBJ2-7; the match to TRBD2 covers 9 bases. After removal of 5 bases from V and 3 bases from J, the junction contained 11 bases not matched to a gene. The CDR3 has 16 amino acids. Germline CDR1 reads WSHSY; CDR2 reads SAAADI.

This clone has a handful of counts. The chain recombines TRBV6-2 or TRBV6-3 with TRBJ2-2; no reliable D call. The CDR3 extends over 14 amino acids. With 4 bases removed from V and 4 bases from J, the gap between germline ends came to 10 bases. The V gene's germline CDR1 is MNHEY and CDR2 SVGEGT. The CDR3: CASSSTGITGELFF. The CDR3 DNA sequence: TGTGCCAGCAGTTCCACCGGCATCACCGGGGAGCTGTTTTTT.

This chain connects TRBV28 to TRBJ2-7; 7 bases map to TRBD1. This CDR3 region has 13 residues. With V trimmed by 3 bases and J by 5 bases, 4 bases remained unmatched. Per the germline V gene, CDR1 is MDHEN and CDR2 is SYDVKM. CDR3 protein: CASSFQDRDEQYV. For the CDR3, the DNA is TGTGCCAGCAGTTTCCAAGACAGGGACGAGCAGTACGTC.

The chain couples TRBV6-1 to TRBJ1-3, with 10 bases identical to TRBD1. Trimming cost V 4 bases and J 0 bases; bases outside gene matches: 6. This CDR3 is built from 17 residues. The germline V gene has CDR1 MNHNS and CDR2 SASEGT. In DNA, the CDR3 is TGTGCCAGCAGTGCTTCGACAGGGGGCTACTCTGGAAACACCATATATTTT. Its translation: CASSASTGGYSGNTIYF.

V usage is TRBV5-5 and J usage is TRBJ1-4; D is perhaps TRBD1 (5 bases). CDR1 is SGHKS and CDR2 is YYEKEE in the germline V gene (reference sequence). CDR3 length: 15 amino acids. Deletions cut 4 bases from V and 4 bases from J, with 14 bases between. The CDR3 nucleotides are TGTGCCAGCAGCCCGGGGGAGGGATTTAATGAAAAACTGTTTTTT. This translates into CASSPGEGFNEKLFF.

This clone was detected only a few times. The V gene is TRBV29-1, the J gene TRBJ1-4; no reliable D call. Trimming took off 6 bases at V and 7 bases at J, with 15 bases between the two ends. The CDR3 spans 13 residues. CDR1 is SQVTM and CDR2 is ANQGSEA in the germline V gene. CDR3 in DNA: TGCAGCGTCGCGCAAGGCCCGCTTGAAAAACTGTTTTTT. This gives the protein CSVAQGPLEKLFF.

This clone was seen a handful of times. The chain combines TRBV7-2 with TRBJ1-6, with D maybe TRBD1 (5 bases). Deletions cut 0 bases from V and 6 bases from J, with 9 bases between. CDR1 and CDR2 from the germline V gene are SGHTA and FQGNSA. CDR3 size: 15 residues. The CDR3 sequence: CASSLARGSNSPLHF. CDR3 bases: TGTGCCAGCAGCTTAGCGCGGGGCAGTAATTCACCCCTCCACTTT. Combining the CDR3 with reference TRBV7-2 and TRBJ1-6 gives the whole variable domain GAGVSQSPSNKVTEKGKDVELRCDPISGHTALYWYRQSLGQGLEFLIYFQGNSAPDKSGLPSDRFSAERTGGSVSTLTIQRTQQEDSAVYLCASSLARGSNSPLHFGNGTRLTVT.

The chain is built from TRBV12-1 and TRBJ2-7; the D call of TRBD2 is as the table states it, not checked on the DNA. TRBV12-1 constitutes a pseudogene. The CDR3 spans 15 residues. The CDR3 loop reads CASIKSRVLSYEQYV. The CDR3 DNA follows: TGTGCCAGCATCAAGTCCCGGGTCCTCTCCTACGAGCAGTACGTC.

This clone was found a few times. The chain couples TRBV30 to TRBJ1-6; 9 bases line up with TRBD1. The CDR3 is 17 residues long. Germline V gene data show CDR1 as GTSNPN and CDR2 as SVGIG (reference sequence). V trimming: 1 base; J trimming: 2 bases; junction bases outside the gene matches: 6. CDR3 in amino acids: CAWSAGTGYTYNSPLHF. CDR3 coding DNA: TGTGCCTGGAGTGCCGGGACAGGGTACACCTATAATTCACCCCTCCACTTT. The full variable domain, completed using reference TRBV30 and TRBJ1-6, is SQTIHQWPATLVQPVGSPLSLECTVEGTSNPNLYWYRQAAGRGLQLLFYSVGIGQISSEVPQNLSASRPQDRQFILSSKKLLLSDSGFYLCAWSAGTGYTYNSPLHFGNGTRLTVT.

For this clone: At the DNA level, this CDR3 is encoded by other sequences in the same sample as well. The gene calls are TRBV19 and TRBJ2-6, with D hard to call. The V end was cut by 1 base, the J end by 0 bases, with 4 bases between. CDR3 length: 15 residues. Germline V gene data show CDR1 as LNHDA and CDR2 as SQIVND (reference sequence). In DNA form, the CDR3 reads TGTGCCAGTAGTATAGTGAGCTCTGGGGCCAACGTCCTGACTTTC. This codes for CASSIVSSGANVLTF. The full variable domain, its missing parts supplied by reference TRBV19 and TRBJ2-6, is DGGITQSPKYLFRKEGQNVTLSCEQNLNHDAMYWYRQDPGQGLRLIYYSQIVNDFQKGDIAEGYSVSREKKESFPLTVTSAQKNPTAFYLCASSIVSSGANVLTFGAGSRLTVL.

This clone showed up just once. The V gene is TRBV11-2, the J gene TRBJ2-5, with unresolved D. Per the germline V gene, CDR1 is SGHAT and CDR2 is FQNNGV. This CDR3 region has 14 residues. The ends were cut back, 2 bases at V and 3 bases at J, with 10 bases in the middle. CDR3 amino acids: CASSLTGKKETQYF. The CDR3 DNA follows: TGTGCCAGCAGCTTAACGGGTAAAAAAGAGACCCAGTACTTC.

CDR3 in amino acids: CATSREQGLYGYTF. The CDR3, as DNA: TGTGCCACCAGCAGAGAGCAGGGACTATATGGCTACACCTTC. This chain uses TRBV15 with TRBJ1-2; tentative D call: TRBD1 (5 bases). Germline CDR1 is LNHNV and CDR2 is YYDKDF (reference sequence). V gave up 0 bases and J gave up 5 bases, with 10 bases separating them. The CDR3 consists of 14 residues.

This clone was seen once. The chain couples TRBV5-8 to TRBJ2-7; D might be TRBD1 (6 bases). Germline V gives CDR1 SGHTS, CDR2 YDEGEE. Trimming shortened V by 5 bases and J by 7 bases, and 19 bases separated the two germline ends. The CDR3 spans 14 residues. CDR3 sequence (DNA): TGTGCCAGCAGAAAAGGACAGATTTCTAGAGAGCAGTACGTC. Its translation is CASRKGQISREQYV.

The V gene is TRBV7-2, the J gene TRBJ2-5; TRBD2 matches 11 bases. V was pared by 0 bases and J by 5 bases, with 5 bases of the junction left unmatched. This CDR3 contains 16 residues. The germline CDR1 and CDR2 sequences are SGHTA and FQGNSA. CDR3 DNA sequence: TGTGCCAGCAGCTTAGCCCTAGCGGGGGGCGCTGAGACCCAGTACTTC. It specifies CASSLALAGGAETQYF.

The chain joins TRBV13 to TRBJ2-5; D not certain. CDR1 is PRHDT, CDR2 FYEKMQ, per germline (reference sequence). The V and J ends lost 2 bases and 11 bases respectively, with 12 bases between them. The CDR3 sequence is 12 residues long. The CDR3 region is CASSLNSPTQYF. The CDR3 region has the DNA TGTGCCAGCAGCTTAAACTCCCCGACACAGTACTTC.

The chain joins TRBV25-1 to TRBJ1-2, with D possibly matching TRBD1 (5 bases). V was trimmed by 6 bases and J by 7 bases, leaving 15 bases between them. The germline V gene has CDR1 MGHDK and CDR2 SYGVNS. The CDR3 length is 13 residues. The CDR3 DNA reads TGTGCCAGCAGCCAGGACGGGGACGCTGGCTACACCTTC. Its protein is CASSQDGDAGYTF.

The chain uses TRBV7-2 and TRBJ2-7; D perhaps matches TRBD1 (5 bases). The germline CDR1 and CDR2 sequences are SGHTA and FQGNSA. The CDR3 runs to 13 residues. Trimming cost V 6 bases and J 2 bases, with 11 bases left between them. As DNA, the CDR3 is TGTGCCAGCAGTCGGACATCCACCTACGAGCAGTACGTC. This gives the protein CASSRTSTYEQYV.

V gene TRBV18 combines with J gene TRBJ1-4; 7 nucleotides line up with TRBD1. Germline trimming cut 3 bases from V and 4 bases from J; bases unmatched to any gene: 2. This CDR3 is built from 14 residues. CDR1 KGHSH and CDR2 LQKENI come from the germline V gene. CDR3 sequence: CASSPTGFNEKLFF. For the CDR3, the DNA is TGTGCCAGCTCACCGACAGGGTTTAATGAAAAACTGTTTTTT.

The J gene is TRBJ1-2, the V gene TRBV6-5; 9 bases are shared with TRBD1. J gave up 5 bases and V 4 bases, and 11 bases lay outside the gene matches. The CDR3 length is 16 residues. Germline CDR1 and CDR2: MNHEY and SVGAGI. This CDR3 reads CASSSGQGRRFYGYTF. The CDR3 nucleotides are TGTGCCAGCAGTTCGGGACAGGGAAGACGCTTTTATGGCTACACCTTC.

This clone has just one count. The CDR3 DNA is TGCGCCAGCAGCCAAGGAGTGATACCGGGGGGGCCGGAAGAGACCCAGTACTTC. Encoded protein: CASSQGVIPGGPEETQYF. This chain uses TRBV4-1 with TRBJ2-5; 8 bases are shared with TRBD2. Per germline, CDR1 MGHRA and CDR2 YSYEKL. The CDR3 has 18 residues. V lost 1 base, J lost 3 bases, and 13 bases stayed unmatched.

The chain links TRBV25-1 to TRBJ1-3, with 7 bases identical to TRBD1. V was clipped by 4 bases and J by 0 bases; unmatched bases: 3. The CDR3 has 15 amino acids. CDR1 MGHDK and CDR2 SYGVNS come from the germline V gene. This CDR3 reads CASSVAGGSGNTIYF. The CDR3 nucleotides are TGTGCCAGCAGTGTGGCAGGGGGCTCTGGAAACACCATATATTTT.

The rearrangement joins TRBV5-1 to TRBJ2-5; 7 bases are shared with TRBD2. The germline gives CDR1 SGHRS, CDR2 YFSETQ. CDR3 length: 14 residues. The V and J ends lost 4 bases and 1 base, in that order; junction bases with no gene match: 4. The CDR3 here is CASSASGAQETQYF. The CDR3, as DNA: TGCGCCAGCAGCGCCAGCGGGGCCCAAGAGACCCAGTACTTC.

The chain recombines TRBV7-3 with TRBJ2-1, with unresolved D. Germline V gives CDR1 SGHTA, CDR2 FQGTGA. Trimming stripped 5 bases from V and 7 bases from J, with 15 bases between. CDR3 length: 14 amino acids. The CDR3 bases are TGTGCCAGCAGCGACCTTCCCCTTGGGAATGAGCAGTTCTTC. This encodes CASSDLPLGNEQFF.

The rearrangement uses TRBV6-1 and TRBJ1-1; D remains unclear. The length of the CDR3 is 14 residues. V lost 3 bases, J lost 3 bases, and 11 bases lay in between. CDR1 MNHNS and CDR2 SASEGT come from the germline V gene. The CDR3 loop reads CASSDPGIYTEAFF. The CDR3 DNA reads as TGTGCCAGCAGTGATCCAGGTATCTACACTGAAGCTTTCTTT.

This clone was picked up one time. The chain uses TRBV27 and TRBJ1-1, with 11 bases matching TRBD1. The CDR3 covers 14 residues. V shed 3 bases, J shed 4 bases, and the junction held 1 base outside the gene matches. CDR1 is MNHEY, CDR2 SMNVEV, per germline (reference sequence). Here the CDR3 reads CASSFGTGGTEAFF. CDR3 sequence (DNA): TGTGCCAGCAGTTTTGGGACAGGGGGCACTGAAGCTTTCTTT.